The source of this TCR beta chain is a study of T cells after yellow fever vaccination. TCRdb redid the calling of the 5' RACE reads with MiXCR, one entry per CDR3 protein. The data hold some 300,000 distinct CDR3 sequences, with roughly 9% observed a single time. From germline, CDR1 is LGHNA and CDR2 YSLEER. Trimming shortened V by 0 bases and J by 7 bases, and 15 bases separated the two germline ends. The CDR3 consists of 15 residues. Findings and limits, study-wide: The study noted that FACS-sorted repertoires could contain abundant clonotypes contaminating from the bulk population.

This clonotype came up a few times. What it recognizes is unknown. The clonotype originates from a young man who received the YFV17D yellow fever vaccine. The chain recombines TRBV4-3 with TRBJ1-2; the D gene is possibly TRBD1 (5 bases). This material consisted of CD4+ T cells sorted from PBMCs, taken 5 days after the yellow fever booster vaccination. In nucleotides, the CDR3 is TGCGCCAGCAGCCAAGAAGGGACCGATTATGGTGGCTACACCTTC. It translates to CASSQEGTDYGGYTF.